These 16 T cell receptor beta chains were sequenced from one sample in a study of regulatory T cells in long-lasting Graves disease. In building TCR beta libraries, iRepertoire HTBI primers were used together with Arm-PCR of CDR3 regions. TCRdb recomputed calls from the multiplex PCR reads with MiXCR, one row per CDR3 protein. The repertoire includes a few hundred thousand distinct CDR3 sequences, approximately 12% of them detected once, and approximately 20% sits in the top ten. This sample's time point: newly diagnosed GD, antithyroid drugs for less than 3 months. PBMC-derived RNA was used for the TCR library. This same sample was also part of a study on T cells in Graves' hyperthyroidism and ophthalmopathy.

Sequenced here: peripheral blood mononuclear cells (PBMCs), sampled at new diagnosis, from a patient treated with antithyroid drugs. These receptors were collected from a woman aged 18-35 years with Graves disease.

The V call is TRBV6-2 or TRBV6-3, the J call TRBJ1-2; maybe TRBD1 (5 bases). V gave up 2 bases and J gave up 8 bases, with 12 bases separating them. Germline lookup yields CDR1 MNHEY and CDR2 SVGEGT. The CDR3 runs to 13 residues. Here the CDR3 reads CASSYLGTGGYTF. The CDR3 bases are TGTGCCAGCAGTTACCTAGGGACTGGGGGCTACACCTTC.

Many counts were recorded for this clonotype. The genes are TRBV6-1 and TRBJ2-7; perhaps TRBD2 as D (5 bases). Germline lookup yields CDR1 MNHNS and CDR2 SASEGT. V lost 7 bases to trimming and J lost 7 bases, with 23 bases between them. The CDR3 extends over 15 amino acids. Here the CDR3 reads CASNPESQSTGEQYV. The DNA of the CDR3 is TGTGCCAGCAACCCTGAGTCCCAGAGTACGGGGGAGCAGTACGTC.

This clonotype was observed many times. The rearrangement joins TRBV14 to TRBJ1-5; D call uncertain. CDR3 length equals 15 residues. Germline lookup yields CDR1 SGHDN and CDR2 FVKESK. Trimming removed 1 base from V and 7 bases from J, with 14 bases in between. DNA for the CDR3: TGTGCCAGCAGCCAAGGAGGCCCAGGTTTACAGCCCCAGCATTTT. Its protein is CASSQGGPGLQPQHF.

This clonotype showed up many times. This sequence joins TRBV19 and TRBJ2-3; possible D gene TRBD2, 6 bases. This CDR3 is 14 amino acids long. Trimming cost V 1 base and J 4 bases, with 9 bases left between them. Germline values: CDR1 LNHDA, CDR2 SQIVND (reference sequence). For the CDR3, the DNA is TGTGCCAGTAGTATAGTCGGCGGGGCAGATACGCAGTATTTT. The encoded protein is CASSIVGGADTQYF.

Only a few counts were recorded for this clonotype. J is TRBJ1-5 and V is TRBV20-1, with TRBD1 as a possible D gene (6 bases). The germline CDR1 and CDR2 sequences are DFQATT and SNEGSKA (reference sequence). With 6 bases removed from V and 5 bases from J, the gap between germline ends came to 20 bases. The CDR3 contains 15 residues. The CDR3 loop is CSALISGAGDQPQHF. The CDR3 DNA follows: TGCAGTGCCCTCATCTCGGGGGCGGGCGATCAGCCCCAGCATTTT.

The chain employs TRBV20-1 and TRBJ2-2, with TRBD2 as a possible D gene (6 bases). CDR1 and CDR2 (germline): DFQATT, SNEGSKA (reference sequence). V was trimmed by 0 bases and J by 3 bases, leaving 11 bases between them. CDR3 length equals 15 residues. CDR3: CSAREGTGHTGELFF. The CDR3 DNA reads as TGCAGTGCTAGAGAGGGGACTGGGCACACCGGGGAGCTGTTTTTT.

This clonotype was observed many times. V is TRBV5-4 and J is TRBJ2-2; D is possibly TRBD1 (6 bases). This CDR3 has 15 residues. Trimming pared 5 bases from V and 4 bases from J, leaving 15 bases between. Per germline, CDR1 SGHNT and CDR2 YYREEE (reference sequence). The DNA of the CDR3 is TGTGCCAGCAGTTTCCAACAGGGAATCACCGGGGAGCTGTTTTTT. This codes for CASSFQQGITGELFF.

This clonotype was picked up many times. The J gene is TRBJ2-3, the V gene TRBV4-3; the match to TRBD2 covers 7 bases. The CDR3 runs to 16 residues. Germline CDR1 and CDR2: LGHNA and YSLEER. Unmatched junction bases numbered 6, after V lost 0 bases and J lost 3 bases. The CDR3 coding sequence is TGCGCCAGCAGCCAAGATCTCACTAGCGTAACAGATACGCAGTATTTT. The encoded protein is CASSQDLTSVTDTQYF.

This clonotype was seen repeatedly, ten times or more. The gene calls are TRBV7-2 and TRBJ2-7, with D possibly being TRBD2 (7 bases). CDR3 length equals 15 residues. Trimming removed 2 bases from V and 6 bases from J, with 17 bases in between. Germline lookup yields CDR1 SGHTA and CDR2 FQGNSA. As DNA, the CDR3 is TGTGCCAGCAGCTTAAATGGGGGGGCGGGCTCCGAGCAGTACGTC. Protein sequence: CASSLNGGAGSEQYV.

This clonotype was detected many times. The chain employs TRBV27 and TRBJ1-2; D uncertain. Trimming shortened V by 3 bases and J by 4 bases, and 9 bases separated the two germline ends. CDR3 length: 13 amino acids. Per the germline V gene, CDR1 is MNHEY and CDR2 is SMNVEV (reference sequence). Here the CDR3 reads CASSFADGYGYTF. For the CDR3, the DNA is TGTGCCAGCAGTTTTGCGGATGGCTATGGCTACACCTTC.

Comments on this clonotype: Only one base separates this from a far larger clonotype, so it likely reflects a read error. The CDR3 DNA is TGTGCCAGCAGCTCGGACAGGTCCTACGAGCAGTACTTC. It specifies CASSSDRSYEQYF. The chain is built from TRBV11-1 and TRBJ2-7; 7 bases line up with TRBD1. Germline loops: CDR1 SGHAT, CDR2 FQDESV (reference sequence). V was clipped by 4 bases and J by 1 base; unmatched bases: 1. The CDR3 sequence is 13 residues long.

Ten or more counts support this clonotype. The chain employs TRBV5-1 and TRBJ2-3; D unresolved. The germline gives CDR1 SGHRS, CDR2 YFSETQ. The CDR3 is 14 amino acids. The ends were cut back, 0 bases at V and 2 bases at J, with 7 bases in the middle. The CDR3 spells CASSLGGNTDTQYF. The CDR3 DNA sequence: TGCGCCAGCAGCTTGGGGGGAAACACAGATACGCAGTATTTT. The full variable domain, its missing parts supplied by reference TRBV5-1 and TRBJ2-3, is KAGVTQTPRYLIKTRGQQVTLSCSPISGHRSVSWYQQTPGQGLQFLFEYFSETQRNKGNFPGRFSGRQFSNSRSEMNVSTLELGDSALYLCASSLGGNTDTQYFGPGTRLTVL.

This clonotype was counted many times. The chain joins TRBV29-1 to TRBJ2-3; D ambiguous. CDR1 and CDR2 (germline): SQVTM, ANQGSEA. The CDR3 is 14 residues long. V lost 5 bases, J lost 1 base, and 13 bases lay in between. The CDR3 loop reads CSVLKLTGTDTQYF. The CDR3 DNA follows: TGCAGCGTTCTGAAGCTGACTGGCACAGATACGCAGTATTTT.

This clonotype was counted between two and nine times. This chain connects TRBV10-3 to TRBJ2-4; maybe TRBD2 (5 bases). The CDR3 runs 16 residues. Looked up from germline, CDR1 is ENHRY and CDR2 is SYGVKD. Trimming removed 0 bases at V and 0 bases at J, with 9 bases between. CDR3 in DNA: TGTGCCATCAGTGAGTCGGGAGTCTTAGCCAAAAACATTCAGTACTTC. Protein sequence: CAISESGVLAKNIQYF.

This clonotype has ten or more counts. The chain uses TRBV6-5 and TRBJ2-7, with D uncertain. CDR3 length: 14 amino acids. V was cut by 1 base and J by 6 bases, with 13 bases left in between. The germline gives CDR1 MNHEY, CDR2 SVGAGI. The CDR3 coding sequence is TGTGCCAGCAGTTACTTGGAGCAGGCCGCCGAGCAGTACGTC. Encoded protein: CASSYLEQAAEQYV.

This clonotype has just a few counts. CDR3 in amino acids: CASTGTSNTEAFF. The CDR3 DNA sequence: TGTGCCAGCACCGGGACATCGAACACTGAAGCTTTCTTT. The gene calls are TRBV6-1 and TRBJ1-1; a possible D gene is TRBD1 (6 bases). V dropped 7 bases and J dropped 1 base, with 10 bases sitting between them. Germline V gene lookup returns CDR1 MNHNS and CDR2 SASEGT. The CDR3 has 13 amino acids.